These T cell receptor beta chains were read from a single sample in a study of T cells after yellow fever vaccination. TCRdb recomputed calls from the 5' RACE reads with MiXCR, one row per CDR3 protein. Here the sample spans around 15,000 distinct CDR3 sequences, roughly 3.7% being singletons. The material sequenced was PBMCs, either bulk or a sorted T-cell subset (CD4+, CD8+, memory, or dextramer-sorted; not recorded which), taken 15 days after the yellow fever booster vaccination. Receptors were obtained from a man younger than 45 who received the YFV17D yellow fever vaccine. Each CDR3 is given with its conserved first and last residue. The order of the fields is D gene, J gene, V gene, clone size, CDR3 DNA, CDR3 protein. A D gene is named only where the DNA matches it firmly. Expanded clones get a size class; other rows say once, few or many, or leave the size out.

TRBD1 TRBJ2-7 TRBV19 many TGTGCCAGTAGTACGGGACAGGCATTCTACGAGCAGTACTTC CASSTGQAFYEQYF
TRBD1 TRBJ2-5 TRBV29-1 medium-sized TGCAGCGCCGACGGCCAGGGGGTAGAGACCCAGTACTTC CSADGQGVETQYF
NA TRBJ1-1 TRBV7-9 medium-sized TGTGCCAGCAGCTTAGCGAGCAGGGGCCACACTGAAGCTTTCTTT CASSLASRGHTEAFF
NA TRBJ2-6 TRBV5-4 many TGTGCCAGCAGCTACGACCTGGGCTCTGGGGCCAACGTCCTGACTTTC CASSYDLGSGANVLTF
NA TRBJ2-7 TRBV20-1 many TGCAGTGCTAGCCCCAGGGGGGCCTACGAGCAGTACTTC CSASPRGAYEQYF
NA TRBJ1-1 TRBV5-1 many TGCGCCAGCAGCCCAGGACAAGGAGGTTCATTGAACACTGAAGCTTTCTTT CASSPGQGGSLNTEAFF
TRBD2 TRBJ2-7 TRBV19 many TGTGCCAGTAGTCTAGCGGGAGTCTACGAGCAGTACTTC CASSLAGVYEQYF
NA TRBJ2-7 TRBV12-5 many TGTGCTAGTGGTCCGGGACACCACGAGCAGTACTTC CASGPGHHEQYF
TRBD1 TRBJ2-5 TRBV12-3/TRBV12-4 medium-sized TGTGCCAGCAGACAAACAGGGGTTGGGGAGACCCAGTACTTC CASRQTGVGETQYF
NA TRBJ1-6 TRBV18 NA TGTGCCAGCTCACCAGACAGATATTCACCCCTCCACTTT CASSPDRYSPLHF
TRBD1 TRBJ1-1 TRBV19 many TGTGCCAGTATAAGGGGACAGGGAAACACTGAAGCTTTCTTT CASIRGQGNTEAFF
NA TRBJ2-1 TRBV6-5 many TGTGCCAGTCACAAGCTGCGAGACAGGCCACCCAGTGAGCAGTTCTTC CASHKLRDRPPSEQFF
TRBD2 TRBJ2-7 TRBV20-1 many TGCAGTGCTATGTCAAGCGGGAGGAGCTCCTACGAGCAGTACTTC CSAMSSGRSSYEQYF